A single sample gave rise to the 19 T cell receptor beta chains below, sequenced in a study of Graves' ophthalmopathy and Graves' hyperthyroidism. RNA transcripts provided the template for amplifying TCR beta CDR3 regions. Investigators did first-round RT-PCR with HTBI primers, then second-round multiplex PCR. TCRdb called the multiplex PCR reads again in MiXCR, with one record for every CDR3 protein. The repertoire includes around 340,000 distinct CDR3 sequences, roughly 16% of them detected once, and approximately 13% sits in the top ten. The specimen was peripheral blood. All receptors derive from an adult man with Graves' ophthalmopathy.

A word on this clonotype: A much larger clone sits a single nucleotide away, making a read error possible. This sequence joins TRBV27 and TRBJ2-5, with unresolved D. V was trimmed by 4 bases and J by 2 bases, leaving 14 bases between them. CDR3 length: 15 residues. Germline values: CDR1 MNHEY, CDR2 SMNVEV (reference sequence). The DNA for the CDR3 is TGTGCCAGCAGTTCCACCTGCCGGCAGCAAGAGACCCAGTACTTC. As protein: CASSSTCRQQETQYF.

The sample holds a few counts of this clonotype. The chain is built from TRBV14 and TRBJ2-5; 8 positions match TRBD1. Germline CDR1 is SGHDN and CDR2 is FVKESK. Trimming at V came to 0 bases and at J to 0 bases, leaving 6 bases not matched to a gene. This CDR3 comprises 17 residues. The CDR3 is CASSQEETGDYQETQYF. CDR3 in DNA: TGTGCCAGCAGCCAAGAGGAGACAGGGGACTACCAAGAGACCCAGTACTTC.

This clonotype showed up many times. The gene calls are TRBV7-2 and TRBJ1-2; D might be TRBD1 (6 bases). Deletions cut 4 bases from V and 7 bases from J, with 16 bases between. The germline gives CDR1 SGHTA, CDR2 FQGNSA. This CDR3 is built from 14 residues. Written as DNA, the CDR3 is TGTGCCAGCAGCTCCAGAGGGGGTAGAGGTGGCTACACCTTC. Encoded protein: CASSSRGGRGGYTF.

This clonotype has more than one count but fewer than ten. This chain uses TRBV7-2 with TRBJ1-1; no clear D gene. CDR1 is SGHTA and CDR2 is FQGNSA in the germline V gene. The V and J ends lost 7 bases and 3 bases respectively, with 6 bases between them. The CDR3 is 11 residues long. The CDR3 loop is CASKEYTEAFF. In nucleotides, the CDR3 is TGTGCCAGCAAAGAGTACACTGAAGCTTTCTTT.

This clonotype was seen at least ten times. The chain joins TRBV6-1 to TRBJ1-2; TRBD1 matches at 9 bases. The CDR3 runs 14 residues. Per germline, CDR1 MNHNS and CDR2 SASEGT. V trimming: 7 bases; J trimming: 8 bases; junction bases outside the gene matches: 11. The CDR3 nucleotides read TGTGCCAGCACCCGAACAGGGGGCGCGGGAGGCTACACCTTC. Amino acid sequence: CASTRTGGAGGYTF.

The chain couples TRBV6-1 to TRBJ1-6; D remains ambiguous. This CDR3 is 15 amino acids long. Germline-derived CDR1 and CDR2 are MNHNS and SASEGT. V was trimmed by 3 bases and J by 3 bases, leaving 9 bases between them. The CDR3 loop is CASSDRQLYNSPLHF. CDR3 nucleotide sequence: TGTGCCAGCAGTGACCGGCAGCTCTATAATTCACCCCTCCACTTT.

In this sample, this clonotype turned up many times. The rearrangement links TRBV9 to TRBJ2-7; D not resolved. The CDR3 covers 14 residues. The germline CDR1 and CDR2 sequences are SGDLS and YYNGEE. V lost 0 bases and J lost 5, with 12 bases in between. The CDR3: CASSVAAGHHEQYF. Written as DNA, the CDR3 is TGTGCCAGCAGCGTAGCGGCCGGCCACCACGAGCAGTACTTC.

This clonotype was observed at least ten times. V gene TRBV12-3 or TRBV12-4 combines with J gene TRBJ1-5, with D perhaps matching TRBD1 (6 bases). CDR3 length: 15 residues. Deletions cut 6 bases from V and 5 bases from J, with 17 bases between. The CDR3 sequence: CASSGAGTLYQPQHF. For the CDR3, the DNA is TGTGCCAGCAGCGGGGCCGGGACACTTTATCAGCCCCAGCATTTT.

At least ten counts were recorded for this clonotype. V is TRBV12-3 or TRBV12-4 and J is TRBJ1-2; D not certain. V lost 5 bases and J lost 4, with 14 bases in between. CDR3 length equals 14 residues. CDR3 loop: CASSPIGSAYGYTF. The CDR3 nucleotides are TGTGCCAGCAGTCCAATAGGGTCGGCCTATGGCTACACCTTC.

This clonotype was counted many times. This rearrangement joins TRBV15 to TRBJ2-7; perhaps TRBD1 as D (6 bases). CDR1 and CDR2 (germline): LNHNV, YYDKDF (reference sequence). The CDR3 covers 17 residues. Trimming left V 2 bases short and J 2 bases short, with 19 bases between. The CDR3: CATSRPTTGSRAYEQYF. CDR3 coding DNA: TGTGCCACCAGCAGACCGACTACAGGGTCTCGCGCCTACGAGCAGTACTTC.

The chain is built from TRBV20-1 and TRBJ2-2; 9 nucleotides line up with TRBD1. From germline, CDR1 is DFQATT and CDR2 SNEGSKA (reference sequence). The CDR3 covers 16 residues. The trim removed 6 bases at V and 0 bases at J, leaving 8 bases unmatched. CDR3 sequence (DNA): TGCAGTGCAGCTCCTACAGGGGGCGCGAACACCGGGGAGCTGTTTTTT. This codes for CSAAPTGGANTGELFF.

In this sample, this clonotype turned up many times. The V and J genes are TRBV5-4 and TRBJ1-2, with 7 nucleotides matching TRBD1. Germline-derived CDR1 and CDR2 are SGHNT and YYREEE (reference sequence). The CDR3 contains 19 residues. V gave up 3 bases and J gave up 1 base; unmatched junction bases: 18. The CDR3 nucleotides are TGTGCCAGCAGCTCGGATTATATTAAGGGGGCGGAATTTAACTATGGCTACACCTTC. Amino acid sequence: CASSSDYIKGAEFNYGYTF.

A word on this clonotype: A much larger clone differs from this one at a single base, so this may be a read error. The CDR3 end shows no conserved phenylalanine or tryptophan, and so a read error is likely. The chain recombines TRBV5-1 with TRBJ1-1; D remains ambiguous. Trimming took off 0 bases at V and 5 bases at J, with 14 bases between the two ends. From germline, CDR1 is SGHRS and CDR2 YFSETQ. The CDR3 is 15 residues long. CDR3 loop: CASSLVPGFSTEAFL. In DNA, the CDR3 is TGCGCCAGCAGCTTGGTTCCGGGCTTTTCTACTGAAGCTTTCCTT.

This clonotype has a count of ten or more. The CDR3 region has the DNA TGTGCCAGCAGCCAAACCGGGGAGCTGTTTTTT. Translating it yields CASSQTGELFF. J is TRBJ2-2 and V is TRBV3-1; unclear D gene. The CDR3 is made up of 11 amino acids. Germline CDR1 reads LGHDT; CDR2 reads YNNKEL (reference sequence). Trimming pared 2 bases from V and 5 bases from J, leaving 0 bases between.

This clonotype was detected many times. CDR3 DNA sequence: TGTGCCAGCAGCTTAGGACCGAGGTGGGAGACCCAGTACTTC. Amino acids: CASSLGPRWETQYF. This chain uses TRBV11-2 with TRBJ2-5, with D unclear. The germline V and J ends were trimmed by 1 base and 5 bases, with 11 bases remaining between them. The germline V gene encodes CDR1 SGHAT and CDR2 FQNNGV. This CDR3 is built from 14 residues.

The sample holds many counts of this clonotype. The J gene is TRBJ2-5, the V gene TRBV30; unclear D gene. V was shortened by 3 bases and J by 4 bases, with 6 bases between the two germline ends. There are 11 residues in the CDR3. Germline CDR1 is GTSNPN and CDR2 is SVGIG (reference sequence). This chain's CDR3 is CAWSSPETQYF. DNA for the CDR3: TGTGCCTGGAGCAGCCCAGAGACCCAGTACTTC.

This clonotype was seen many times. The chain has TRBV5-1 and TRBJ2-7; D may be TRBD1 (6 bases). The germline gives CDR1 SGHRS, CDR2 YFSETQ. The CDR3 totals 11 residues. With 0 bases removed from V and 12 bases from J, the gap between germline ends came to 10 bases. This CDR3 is CASSLDRVSYF. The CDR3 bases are TGCGCCAGCAGCTTGGACAGGGTATCGTACTTC.

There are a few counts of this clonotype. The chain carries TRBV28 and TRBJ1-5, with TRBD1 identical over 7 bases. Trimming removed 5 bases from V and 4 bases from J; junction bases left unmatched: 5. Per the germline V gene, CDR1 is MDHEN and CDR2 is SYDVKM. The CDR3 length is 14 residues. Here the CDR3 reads CASSEGQTNQPQHF. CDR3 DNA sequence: TGTGCCAGCAGTGAGGGACAGACGAATCAGCCCCAGCATTTT.

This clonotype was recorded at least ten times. The CDR3 reads CASSLSGLAGGTYEQYF. DNA for the CDR3: TGTGCCAGCAGCTTATCGGGCCTAGCGGGAGGGACCTACGAGCAGTACTTC. The V call is TRBV7-8, the J call TRBJ2-7; 12 nucleotides align to TRBD2. This CDR3 contains 17 residues. V shed 2 bases and J 2 bases; nucleotides not matched to a gene: 7. From germline, CDR1 is SGHVS and CDR2 FQNEAQ.